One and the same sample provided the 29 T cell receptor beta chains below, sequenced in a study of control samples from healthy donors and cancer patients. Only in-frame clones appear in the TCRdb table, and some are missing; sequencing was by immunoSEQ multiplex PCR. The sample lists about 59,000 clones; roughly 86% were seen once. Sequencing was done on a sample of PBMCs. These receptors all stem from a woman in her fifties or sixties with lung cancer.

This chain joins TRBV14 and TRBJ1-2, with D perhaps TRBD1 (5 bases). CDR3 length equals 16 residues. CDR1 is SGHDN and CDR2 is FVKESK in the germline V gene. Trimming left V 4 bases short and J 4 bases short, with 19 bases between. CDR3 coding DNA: TGTGCCAGCAGCCCACACTCAGGGACGCGGACCTATGGCTACACCTTC. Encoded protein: CASSPHSGTRTYGYTF.

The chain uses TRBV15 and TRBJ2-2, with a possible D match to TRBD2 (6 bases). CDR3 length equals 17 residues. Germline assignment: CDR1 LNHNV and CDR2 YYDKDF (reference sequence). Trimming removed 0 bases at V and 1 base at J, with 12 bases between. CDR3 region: CATSREVTGVNTGELFF. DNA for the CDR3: TGTGCCACCAGCAGAGAGGTAACGGGAGTGAACACCGGGGAGCTGTTTTTT. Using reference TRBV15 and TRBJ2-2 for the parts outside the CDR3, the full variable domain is DAMVIQNPRYQVTQFGKPVTLSCSQTLNHNVMYWYQQKSSQAPKLLFHYYDKDFNNEADTPDNFQSRRPNTSFCFLDIRSPGLGDTAMYLCATSREVTGVNTGELFFGEGSRLTVL.

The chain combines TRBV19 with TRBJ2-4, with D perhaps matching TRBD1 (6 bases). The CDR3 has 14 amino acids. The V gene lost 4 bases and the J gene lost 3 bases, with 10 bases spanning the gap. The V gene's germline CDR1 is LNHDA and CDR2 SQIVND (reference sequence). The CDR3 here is CASSNPGDKNIQYF. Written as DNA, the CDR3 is TGTGCCAGTAGTAACCCAGGGGACAAAAACATTCAGTACTTC.

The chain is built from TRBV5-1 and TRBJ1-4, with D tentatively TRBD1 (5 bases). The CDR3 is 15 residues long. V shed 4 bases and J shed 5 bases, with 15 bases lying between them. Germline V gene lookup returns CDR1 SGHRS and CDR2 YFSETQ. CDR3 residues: CASSRGTGGNEKLFF. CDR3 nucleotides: TGCGCCAGCAGCAGAGGAACAGGTGGGAATGAAAAACTGTTTTTT.

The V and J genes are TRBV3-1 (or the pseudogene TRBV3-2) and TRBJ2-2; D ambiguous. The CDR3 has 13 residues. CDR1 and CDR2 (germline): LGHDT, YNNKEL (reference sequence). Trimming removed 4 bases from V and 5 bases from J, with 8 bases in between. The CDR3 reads CASSPFGTGELFF. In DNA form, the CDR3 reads TGTGCCAGCAGCCCCTTCGGGACCGGGGAGCTGTTTTTT.

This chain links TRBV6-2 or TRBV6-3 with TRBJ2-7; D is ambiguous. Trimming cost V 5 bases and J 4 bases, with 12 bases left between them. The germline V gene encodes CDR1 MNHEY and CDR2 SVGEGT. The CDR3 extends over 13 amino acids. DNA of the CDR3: TGTGCCAGCAGTGGTATTCCCCCGTACGAGCAGTACTTC. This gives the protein CASSGIPPYEQYF.

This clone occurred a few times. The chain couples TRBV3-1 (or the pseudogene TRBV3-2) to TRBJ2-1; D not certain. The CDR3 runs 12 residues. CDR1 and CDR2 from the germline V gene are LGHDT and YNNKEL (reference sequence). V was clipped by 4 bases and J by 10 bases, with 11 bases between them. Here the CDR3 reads CASSPLAGEQFF. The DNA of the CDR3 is TGTGCCAGCAGCCCCCTCGCCGGGGAGCAGTTCTTC.

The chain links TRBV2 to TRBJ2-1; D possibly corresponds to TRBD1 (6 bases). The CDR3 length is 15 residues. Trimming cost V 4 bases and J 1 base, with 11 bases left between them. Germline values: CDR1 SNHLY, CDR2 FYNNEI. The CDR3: CASSVQGLSYNEQFF. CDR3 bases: TGTGCCAGCAGTGTGCAGGGGCTATCCTACAATGAGCAGTTCTTC.

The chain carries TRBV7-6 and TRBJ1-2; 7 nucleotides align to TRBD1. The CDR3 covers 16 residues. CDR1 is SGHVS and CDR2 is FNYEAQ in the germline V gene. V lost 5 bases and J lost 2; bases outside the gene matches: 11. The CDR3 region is CASSSDRDFSNYGYTF. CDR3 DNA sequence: TGTGCCAGCAGCAGCGACAGGGACTTTTCAAACTATGGCTACACCTTC. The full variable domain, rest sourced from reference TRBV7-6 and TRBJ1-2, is GAGVSQSPRYKVTKRGQDVALRCDPISGHVSLYWYRQALGQGPEFLTYFNYEAQQDKSGLPNDRFSAERPEGSISTLTIQRTEQRDSAMYRCASSSDRDFSNYGYTFGSGTRLTVV.

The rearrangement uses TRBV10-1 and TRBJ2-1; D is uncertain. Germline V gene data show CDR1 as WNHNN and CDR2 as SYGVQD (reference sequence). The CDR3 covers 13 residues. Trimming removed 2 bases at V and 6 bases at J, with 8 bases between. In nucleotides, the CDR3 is TGCGCCAGCAGTGAGGGGGTTGGCAATGAGCAGTTCTTC. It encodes CASSEGVGNEQFF.

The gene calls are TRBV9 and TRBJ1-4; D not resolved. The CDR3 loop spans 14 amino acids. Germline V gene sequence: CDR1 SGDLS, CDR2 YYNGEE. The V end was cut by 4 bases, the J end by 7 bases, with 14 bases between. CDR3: CASSPAGGSEKLFF. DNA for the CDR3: TGTGCCAGCAGCCCGGCGGGAGGCAGTGAAAAACTGTTTTTT.

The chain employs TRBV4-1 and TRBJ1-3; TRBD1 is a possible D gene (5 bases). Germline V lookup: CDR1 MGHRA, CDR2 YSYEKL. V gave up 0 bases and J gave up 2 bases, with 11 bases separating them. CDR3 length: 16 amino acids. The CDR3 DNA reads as TGCGCCAGCAGCCAAGATTGGAGGGGAACTGGAAACACCATATATTTT. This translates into CASSQDWRGTGNTIYF.

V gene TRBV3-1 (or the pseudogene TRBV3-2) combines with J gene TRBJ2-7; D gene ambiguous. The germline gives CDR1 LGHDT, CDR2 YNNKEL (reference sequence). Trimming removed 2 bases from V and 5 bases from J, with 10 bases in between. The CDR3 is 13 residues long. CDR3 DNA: TGTGCCAGCAGCCAACGCCAAAGGGACGAGCAGTACTTC. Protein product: CASSQRQRDEQYF.

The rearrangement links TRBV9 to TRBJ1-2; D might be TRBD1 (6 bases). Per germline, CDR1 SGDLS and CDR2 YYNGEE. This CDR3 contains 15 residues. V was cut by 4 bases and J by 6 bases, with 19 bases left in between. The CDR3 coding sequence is TGTGCCAGCAGCTACGACCAAAGGGGGGAAAATGGCTACACCTTC. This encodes CASSYDQRGENGYTF.

The CDR3 nucleotides read TGTGCCATCAGTGAGGTAGCGGGGGTTAGTGAAGCTTTCTTT. Protein sequence: CAISEVAGVSEAFF. The rearrangement uses TRBV10-3 and TRBJ1-1, with D tentatively TRBD1 (5 bases). This CDR3 is built from 14 residues. Germline CDR1 and CDR2: ENHRY and SYGVKD. V was shortened by 2 bases and J by 7 bases, with 14 bases between the two germline ends.

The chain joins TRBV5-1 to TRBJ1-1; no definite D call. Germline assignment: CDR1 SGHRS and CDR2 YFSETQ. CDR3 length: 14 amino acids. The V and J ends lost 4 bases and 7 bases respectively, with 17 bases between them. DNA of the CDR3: TGCGCCAGCAGCGTTGGCCCGGGGTACGATGAAGCTTTCTTT. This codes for CASSVGPGYDEAFF.

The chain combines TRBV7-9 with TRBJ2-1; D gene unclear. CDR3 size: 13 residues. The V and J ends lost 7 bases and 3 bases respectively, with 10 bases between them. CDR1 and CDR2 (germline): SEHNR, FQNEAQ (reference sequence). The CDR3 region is CASTLFGYNEQFF. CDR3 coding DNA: TGTGCCAGCACCCTGTTTGGCTACAATGAGCAGTTCTTC.

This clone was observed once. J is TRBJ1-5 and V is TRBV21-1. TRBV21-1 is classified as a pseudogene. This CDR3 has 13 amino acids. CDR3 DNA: TGTGCCAGCAGCAAATGGGGCAATCAGCCCCAGCATTTT. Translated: CASSKWGNQPQHF.

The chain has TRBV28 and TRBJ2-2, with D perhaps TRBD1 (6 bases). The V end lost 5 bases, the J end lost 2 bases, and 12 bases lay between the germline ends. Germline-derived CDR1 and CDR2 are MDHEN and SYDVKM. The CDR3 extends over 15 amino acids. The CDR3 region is CASSPGTLNTGELFF. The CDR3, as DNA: TGTGCCAGCAGTCCCGGGACACTTAACACCGGGGAGCTGTTTTTT.

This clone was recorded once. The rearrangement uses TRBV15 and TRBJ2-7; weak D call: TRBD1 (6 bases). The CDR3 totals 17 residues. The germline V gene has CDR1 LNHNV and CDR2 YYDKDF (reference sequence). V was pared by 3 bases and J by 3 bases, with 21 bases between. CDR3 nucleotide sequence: TGTGCCACCAGCAGCCACAGGGAAGCCCTAGATAGCTACGAGCAGTACTTC. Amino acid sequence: CATSSHREALDSYEQYF. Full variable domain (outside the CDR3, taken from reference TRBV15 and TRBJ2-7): DAMVIQNPRYQVTQFGKPVTLSCSQTLNHNVMYWYQQKSSQAPKLLFHYYDKDFNNEADTPDNFQSRRPNTSFCFLDIRSPGLGDTAMYLCATSSHREALDSYEQYFGPGTRLTVT.

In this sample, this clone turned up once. The CDR3 protein is CASRPTGFYNEQFF. The CDR3 nucleotides read TGTGCCAGCAGACCGACAGGGTTCTACAATGAGCAGTTCTTC. V usage is TRBV25-1 and J usage is TRBJ2-1, with 7 bases fitting TRBD1. CDR1 and CDR2 from the germline V gene are MGHDK and SYGVNS. Trimming removed 6 bases from V and 3 bases from J; junction bases left unmatched: 5. The CDR3 loop spans 14 amino acids.

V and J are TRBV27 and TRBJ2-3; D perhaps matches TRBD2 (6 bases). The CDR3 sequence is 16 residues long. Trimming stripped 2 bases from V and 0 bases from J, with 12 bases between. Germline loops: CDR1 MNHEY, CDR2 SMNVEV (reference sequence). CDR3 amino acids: CASSLTAGLSTDTQYF. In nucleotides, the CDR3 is TGTGCCAGCAGTTTAACGGCGGGGCTAAGCACAGATACGCAGTATTTT.

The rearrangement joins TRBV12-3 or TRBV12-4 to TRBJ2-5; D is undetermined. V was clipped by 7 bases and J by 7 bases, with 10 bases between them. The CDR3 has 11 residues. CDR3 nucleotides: TGTGCCAGCATGTTCAGTGGGACCCAGTACTTC. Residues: CASMFSGTQYF.

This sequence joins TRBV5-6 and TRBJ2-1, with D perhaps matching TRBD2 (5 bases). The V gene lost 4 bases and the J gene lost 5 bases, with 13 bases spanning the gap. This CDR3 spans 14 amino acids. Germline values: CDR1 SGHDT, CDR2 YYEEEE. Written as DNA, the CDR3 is TGTGCCAGCAGCGATCTCGGGGTTGACAATGAGCAGTTCTTC. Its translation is CASSDLGVDNEQFF.

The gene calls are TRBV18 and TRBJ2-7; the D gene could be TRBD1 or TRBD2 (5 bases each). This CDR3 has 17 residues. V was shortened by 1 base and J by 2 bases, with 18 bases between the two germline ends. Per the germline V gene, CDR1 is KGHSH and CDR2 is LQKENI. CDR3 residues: CASSPLASGKAAYEQYF. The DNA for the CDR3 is TGTGCCAGCTCACCACTAGCGTCAGGGAAGGCGGCCTACGAGCAGTACTTC.

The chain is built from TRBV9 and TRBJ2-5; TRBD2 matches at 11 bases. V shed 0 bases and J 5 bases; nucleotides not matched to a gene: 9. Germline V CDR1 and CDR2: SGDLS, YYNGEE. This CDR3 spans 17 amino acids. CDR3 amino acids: CASSVGGSGGAGETQYF. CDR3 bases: TGTGCCAGCAGCGTAGGCGGTAGCGGGGGGGCCGGTGAGACCCAGTACTTC.

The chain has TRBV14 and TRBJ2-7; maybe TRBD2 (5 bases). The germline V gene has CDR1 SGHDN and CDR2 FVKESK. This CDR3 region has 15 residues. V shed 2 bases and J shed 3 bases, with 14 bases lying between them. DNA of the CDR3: TGTGCCAGCAGCCAATTTTTTGGGAGTGGCTACGAGCAGTACTTC. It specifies CASSQFFGSGYEQYF.

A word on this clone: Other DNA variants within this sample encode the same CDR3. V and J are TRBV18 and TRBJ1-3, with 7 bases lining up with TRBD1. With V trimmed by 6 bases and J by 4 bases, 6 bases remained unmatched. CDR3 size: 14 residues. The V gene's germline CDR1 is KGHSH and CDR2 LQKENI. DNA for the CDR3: TGTGCCAGCTCCCCAGGGGGACTCGGAAACACCATATATTTT. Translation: CASSPGGLGNTIYF.

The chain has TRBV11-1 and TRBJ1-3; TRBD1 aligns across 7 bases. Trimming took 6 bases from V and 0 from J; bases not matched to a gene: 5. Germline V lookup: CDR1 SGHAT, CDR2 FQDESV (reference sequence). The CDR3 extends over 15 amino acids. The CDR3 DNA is TGTGCCAGCAGTGACAGGGCGTACTCTGGAAACACCATATATTTT. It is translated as CASSDRAYSGNTIYF.